This entry is about one T cell receptor beta chain. The data originate from a study of blood T cell repertoires in COVID-19. Study-wide background: The study drew acute and convalescent COVID-19 samples from the United States, Italy and Spain. The cDNA or gDNA used as material had been derived from T cells, B-cell-depleted T cells, or PBMCs.

Germline loops: CDR1 GTSNPN, CDR2 SVGIG (reference sequence). This CDR3 contains 13 residues. The germline V and J ends were trimmed by 2 bases and 0 bases, with 8 bases remaining between them. Methods used by the authors: Scientists estimated how many nucleated cells there were by amplifying reference gene primers. The protocol was immunoSEQ multiplex PCR, while the TCRdb copy is restricted to in-frame clones and leaves out a portion. V, J and clone size are taken as reported in that table, and D and trimming were inferred from the DNA itself. The sample has about 160,000 clones, roughly 85% seen once.

The rearrangement joins TRBV30 to TRBJ2-7, with a weak D call TRBD1 (5 bases). Input material: peripheral blood. The clonotype originates from a human donor with acute or convalescent COVID-19. The donor label of this sample is uncertain. The CDR3 is CAWSRGSSYEQYF. The CDR3 bases are TGTGCCTGGAGTAGGGGAAGCTCCTACGAGCAGTACTTC.